The 32 T cell receptor beta chains in this list originate from one sample, sequenced in a study of OX40 agonist ivuxolimab in advanced cancers. The table came from immunoSEQ multiplex PCR; TCRdb's copy has only in-frame clones and leaves some out. The table lists more than 45,000 clones, approximately 91% of them singletons. The input for sequencing was CD4+ or CD8+ T cells sorted from blood, taken in a trial of the OX40 agonist ivuxolimab. The receptors shown here come from an adult with an advanced solid tumor such as melanoma, head and neck, liver or kidney cancer.

This clone was detected once. The chain carries TRBV7-9 and TRBJ2-3, with 7 nucleotides matching TRBD2. The V gene end was trimmed by 6 bases and the J gene end by 2 bases; junction bases not matched to a gene: 8. Germline-derived CDR1 and CDR2 are SEHNR and FQNEAQ (reference sequence). CDR3 length: 15 amino acids. Here the CDR3 reads CASSPRERITDTQYF. CDR3 sequence (DNA): TGTGCCAGCAGTCCGCGGGAGAGGATCACAGATACGCAGTATTTT.

This clone occurred once. The chain combines TRBV28 with TRBJ2-3; unclear D gene. Trimming took 5 bases from V and 1 from J, leaving 7 bases between them. Germline-derived CDR1 and CDR2 are MDHEN and SYDVKM. This CDR3 spans 13 amino acids. As DNA, the CDR3 is TGTGCCAGCAGTGAGGTAGGCACAGATACGCAGTATTTT. Translated, it gives CASSEVGTDTQYF.

The chain employs TRBV25-1 and TRBJ2-1; TRBD2 is a possible D gene (6 bases). CDR1 and CDR2 (germline): MGHDK, SYGVNS. The CDR3 is 15 amino acids. V gave up 2 bases and J gave up 8 bases, with 16 bases separating them. The CDR3 loop reads CASSESRLVYDEQFF. CDR3 nucleotide sequence: TGTGCCAGCAGTGAAAGCAGACTAGTTTATGATGAGCAGTTCTTC. The full variable domain, its missing parts supplied by reference TRBV25-1 and TRBJ2-1, is EADIYQTPRYLVIGTGKKITLECSQTMGHDKMYWYQQDPGMELHLIHYSYGVNSTEKGDLSSESTVSRIRTEHFPLTLESARPSHTSQYLCASSESRLVYDEQFFGPGTRLTVL.

The V call is TRBV6-6, the J call TRBJ1-2; 9 positions match TRBD1. The length of the CDR3 is 15 residues. The V segment lost 6 bases and the J segment 6 bases; nucleotides outside the gene matches: 11. CDR1 is MNHNY, CDR2 SVGAGI, per germline (reference sequence). DNA of the CDR3: TGTGCCAGCAGCGTAGTCCCGGGACAGGGCGATGGCTACACCTTC. Encoded protein: CASSVVPGQGDGYTF.

This clone was observed a few times. The chain links TRBV5-5 to TRBJ2-1; D not resolved. CDR1 is SGHKS and CDR2 is YYEKEE in the germline V gene (reference sequence). This CDR3 spans 16 amino acids. Trimming left V 0 bases short and J 0 bases short, with 10 bases between. The CDR3 loop reads CASSLEGLPSYNEQFF. In nucleotides, the CDR3 is TGTGCCAGCAGCTTGGAGGGTCTCCCCTCCTACAATGAGCAGTTCTTC.

The V call is TRBV5-4, the J call TRBJ1-1; D gene unclear. The germline V gene encodes CDR1 SGHNT and CDR2 YYREEE (reference sequence). The V and J ends lost 2 bases and 8 bases respectively, with 13 bases between them. This CDR3 contains 13 residues. The CDR3 is CASSFSSGSEAFF. The CDR3 coding sequence is TGTGCCAGCAGCTTTAGTAGTGGGAGCGAAGCTTTCTTT.

This sequence joins TRBV28 and TRBJ2-1; 8 bases are a match to TRBD2. Germline V gene data show CDR1 as MDHEN and CDR2 as SYDVKM. The CDR3 has 14 amino acids. After removal of 6 bases from V and 6 bases from J, the junction contained 7 bases not matched to a gene. The CDR3 DNA sequence: TGTGCCAGCAGCCCTACCGGGACTAGCAATGAGCAGTTCTTC. Translation gives CASSPTGTSNEQFF.

The chain recombines TRBV28 with TRBJ1-5, with unresolved D. Germline V gives CDR1 MDHEN, CDR2 SYDVKM. The CDR3 has 11 residues. Deletions cut 10 bases from V and 3 bases from J, with 7 bases between. DNA for the CDR3: TGTGCCACCCGCTCCAATCAGCCCCAGCATTTT. Its translation: CATRSNQPQHF. Full variable domain (missing parts from reference TRBV28 and TRBJ1-5): DVKVTQSSRYLVKRTGEKVFLECVQDMDHENMFWYRQDPGLGLRLIYFSYDVKMKEKGDIPEGYSVSREKKERFSLILESASTNQTSMYLCATRSNQPQHFGDGTRLSIL.

The genes are TRBV28 and TRBJ2-7, with 8 nucleotides matching TRBD2. There are 13 residues in the CDR3. J gave up 5 bases and V 7 bases, and 7 bases lay outside the gene matches. Germline lookup yields CDR1 MDHEN and CDR2 SYDVKM. The CDR3 DNA follows: TGTGCCAGCAATTCGGGGGGGTTCCACGAGCAGTACTTC. It codes for CASNSGGFHEQYF.

This chain uses TRBV7-6 with TRBJ1-1; TRBD1 is a possible D gene (5 bases). Germline loops: CDR1 SGHVS, CDR2 FNYEAQ. This CDR3 comprises 13 residues. The V end lost 3 bases, the J end lost 4 bases, and 9 bases lay between the germline ends. DNA of the CDR3: TGTGCCAGCAGCTTCGGGGGAACCACTGAAGCTTTCTTT. This translates into CASSFGGTTEAFF.

The rearrangement joins TRBV27 to TRBJ2-5; 8 bases fit TRBD2. Per the germline V gene, CDR1 is MNHEY and CDR2 is SMNVEV (reference sequence). The V gene end was trimmed by 3 bases and the J gene end by 7 bases; junction bases not matched to a gene: 1. The CDR3 sequence is 12 residues long. CDR3 nucleotides: TGTGCCAGCAGTTTCGGGGGGGGGACCCAGTACTTC. This gives the protein CASSFGGGTQYF.

This clone was detected once. V usage is TRBV11-2 and J usage is TRBJ2-6; D is uncertain. Germline V lookup: CDR1 SGHAT, CDR2 FQNNGV. The CDR3 consists of 16 residues. The germline V and J ends were trimmed by 4 bases and 0 bases, with 10 bases remaining between them. CDR3 nucleotide sequence: TGTGCCAGCAGCTGGGCTTGGGACTCTGGGGCCAACGTCCTGACTTTC. It is translated as CASSWAWDSGANVLTF.

The chain uses TRBV7-9 and TRBJ2-7; no clear D. The length of the CDR3 is 14 residues. Germline V gives CDR1 SEHNR, CDR2 FQNEAQ (reference sequence). Trimming shortened V by 2 bases and J by 3 bases, and 11 bases separated the two germline ends. In nucleotides, the CDR3 is TGTGCCAGCAGCTTAACGGAGAGAAACTACGAGCAGTACTTC. This gives the protein CASSLTERNYEQYF.

J is TRBJ2-6 and V is TRBV5-5; D is unresolved. The germline gives CDR1 SGHKS, CDR2 YYEKEE (reference sequence). V lost 3 bases, J lost 0 bases, and 10 bases lay in between. This CDR3 region has 16 residues. CDR3 sequence reads: CASSSDAYSGANVLTF. The CDR3 DNA sequence: TGTGCCAGCAGCTCAGACGCGTACTCTGGGGCCAACGTCCTGACTTTC.

The chain is built from TRBV13 and TRBJ2-4, with D unclear. V was clipped by 5 bases and J by 4 bases, with 9 bases between them. The CDR3 extends over 13 amino acids. The germline V gene has CDR1 PRHDT and CDR2 FYEKMQ (reference sequence). For the CDR3, the DNA is TGTGCCAGCAGCCCAGGACGTAAAAACATTCAGTACTTC. Protein product: CASSPGRKNIQYF.

The V call is TRBV7-9, the J call TRBJ2-3, with 14 bases matching TRBD2. The CDR3 covers 17 residues. CDR1 and CDR2 from the germline V gene are SEHNR and FQNEAQ (reference sequence). V lost 5 bases and J lost 5; bases outside the gene matches: 9. CDR3: CASSPRTSGRRGDTQYF. In DNA form, the CDR3 reads TGTGCCAGCAGCCCCCGGACTAGCGGGAGGCGGGGAGATACGCAGTATTTT. Using reference TRBV7-9 and TRBJ2-3 for the parts outside the CDR3, the full variable domain is DTGVSQNPRHKITKRGQNVTFRCDPISEHNRLYWYRQTLGQGPEFLTYFQNEAQLEKSRLLSDRFSAERPKGSFSTLEIQRTEQGDSAMYLCASSPRTSGRRGDTQYFGPGTRLTVL.

The chain is built from TRBV19 and TRBJ2-2, with D possibly TRBD1 on 5 matching bases. The CDR3 is 12 residues long. Per germline, CDR1 LNHDA and CDR2 SQIVND (reference sequence). Trimming removed 3 bases from V and 11 bases from J, with 10 bases in between. Here the CDR3 reads CASSIFQGELFF. CDR3 coding DNA: TGTGCCAGTAGTATTTTCCAGGGAGAGCTGTTTTTT.

The chain is built from TRBV5-1 and TRBJ2-5; 10 nucleotides align to TRBD2. The CDR3 is 13 residues long. Germline V gene sequence: CDR1 SGHRS, CDR2 YFSETQ. The J segment lost 5 bases and the V segment lost 5 bases, leaving 3 bases of the junction unmatched. CDR3 in amino acids: CASRLAGWETQYF. CDR3 in DNA: TGCGCCAGCAGACTAGCGGGGTGGGAGACCCAGTACTTC. The entire variable domain, with the rest obtained from reference TRBV5-1 and TRBJ2-5, is as follows: KAGVTQTPRYLIKTRGQQVTLSCSPISGHRSVSWYQQTPGQGLQFLFEYFSETQRNKGNFPGRFSGRQFSNSRSEMNVSTLELGDSALYLCASRLAGWETQYFGPGTRLLVL.

CDR3 coding DNA: TGTGCCAGCGGGCTTTCCGGGAGGACCTACGAGCAGTACTTC. Amino acid sequence: CASGLSGRTYEQYF. The J gene is TRBJ2-7, the V gene TRBV27; the match to TRBD2 covers 7 bases. CDR3 size: 14 residues. Germline V CDR1 and CDR2: MNHEY, SMNVEV (reference sequence). With V trimmed by 8 bases and J by 2 bases, 9 bases remained unmatched.

The gene calls are TRBV23-1 and TRBJ1-1; D not certain. TRBV23-1 is recorded as an ORF, its role being uncertain. Trimming took off 3 bases at V and 3 bases at J, with 26 bases between the two ends. This CDR3 has 19 amino acids. CDR3 amino acids: CASSQGKVQSLEKDTEAFF. In DNA, the CDR3 is TGCGCCAGCAGTCAGGGCAAGGTACAGTCTCTCGAGAAGGACACTGAAGCTTTCTTT.

The rearrangement links TRBV7-9 to TRBJ2-1; TRBD1 matches at 9 bases. With V trimmed by 8 bases and J by 2 bases, 7 bases remained unmatched. Germline CDR1 reads SEHNR; CDR2 reads FQNEAQ (reference sequence). The CDR3 length is 15 residues. CDR3 sequence reads: CASRDRDRAYNEQFF. In nucleotides, the CDR3 is TGTGCCAGCCGGGACCGGGACAGGGCCTACAATGAGCAGTTCTTC.

This clone was detected a few times. This sequence joins TRBV7-9 and TRBJ1-6; 10 bases match TRBD1. CDR1 and CDR2 from the germline V gene are SEHNR and FQNEAQ (reference sequence). Trimming took 3 bases from V and 10 from J; bases not matched to a gene: 3. The CDR3 has 14 residues. CDR3 amino acids: CASSFGTGESPLHF. CDR3 coding DNA: TGTGCCAGCAGCTTCGGGACAGGGGAATCACCCCTCCACTTT.

The V call is TRBV11-2, the J call TRBJ2-3, with TRBD2 as a possible D gene (7 bases). Germline CDR1 and CDR2: SGHAT and FQNNGV. The CDR3 has 16 amino acids. The V end lost 1 base, the J end lost 0 bases, and 11 bases lay between the germline ends. CDR3 protein: CASSLGPGGSTDTQYF. DNA of the CDR3: TGTGCCAGCAGCTTAGGGCCGGGGGGCAGCACAGATACGCAGTATTTT.

The chain combines TRBV29-1 with TRBJ1-2; 7 positions match TRBD1. This CDR3 is built from 18 residues. V lost 0 bases and J lost 4; bases outside the gene matches: 17. Germline CDR1 reads SQVTM; CDR2 reads ANQGSEA. The CDR3 spells CSVEDAQLGQGELYGYTF. The CDR3 nucleotides are TGCAGCGTTGAAGATGCACAACTTGGTCAGGGGGAACTCTATGGCTACACCTTC.

The CDR3 DNA reads as TGTGCCAGCAGCTCTGAGGCGGGGGGGAGCTCCTACGAGCAGTACTTC. Amino acid sequence: CASSSEAGGSSYEQYF. The chain employs TRBV7-8 and TRBJ2-7, with 9 bases aligning to TRBD2. Trimming cost V 4 bases and J 0 bases; bases outside gene matches: 7. Looked up from germline, CDR1 is SGHVS and CDR2 is FQNEAQ. The length of the CDR3 is 16 residues.

The rearrangement uses TRBV4-1 and TRBJ1-2, with a weak D call TRBD1 (5 bases). The V end lost 3 bases, the J end lost 4 bases, and 15 bases lay between the germline ends. Germline values: CDR1 MGHRA, CDR2 YSYEKL. CDR3 length: 15 residues. The CDR3 spells CASSHMTVQVYGYTF. The CDR3 nucleotides read TGCGCCAGCAGCCACATGACAGTCCAGGTCTATGGCTACACCTTC.

The chain has TRBV29-1 and TRBJ1-5; 10 nucleotides line up with TRBD1. J gave up 1 base and V 7 bases, and 4 bases lay outside the gene matches. Germline-derived CDR1 and CDR2 are SQVTM and ANQGSEA. The CDR3 extends over 14 amino acids. The CDR3 loop reads CSAWTGGSNQPQHF. The CDR3 DNA follows: TGCAGCGCTTGGACAGGGGGAAGCAATCAGCCCCAGCATTTT.

The chain uses TRBV27 and TRBJ1-5; D remains ambiguous. Germline CDR1 MNHEY, CDR2 SMNVEV (reference sequence). The CDR3 is made up of 13 amino acids. V lost 6 bases to trimming and J lost 7 bases, with 13 bases between them. CDR3: CASSPGLKQPQHF. CDR3 DNA: TGTGCCAGCAGCCCCGGGTTGAAACAGCCCCAGCATTTT.

The rearrangement joins TRBV2 to TRBJ1-1; D is possibly TRBD1 (5 bases). Trimming removed 6 bases at V and 4 bases at J, with 18 bases between. Germline V gives CDR1 SNHLY, CDR2 FYNNEI. CDR3 size: 15 residues. DNA of the CDR3: TGTGCCAGCAGCGTTTTGGGGACTCCGATCACTGAAGCTTTCTTT. It yields the protein CASSVLGTPITEAFF. The entire variable domain, with the rest obtained from reference TRBV2 and TRBJ1-1, is as follows: EPEVTQTPSHQVTQMGQEVILRCVPISNHLYFYWYRQILGQKVEFLVSFYNNEISEKSEIFDDQFSVERPDGSNFTLKIRSTKLEDSAMYFCASSVLGTPITEAFFGQGTRLTVV.

The rearrangement uses TRBV19 and TRBJ2-7; D uncertain. The CDR3 totals 11 residues. V was clipped by 3 bases and J by 5 bases, with 5 bases between them. Germline V lookup: CDR1 LNHDA, CDR2 SQIVND (reference sequence). CDR3 region: CASSMRDEQYF. The CDR3 DNA follows: TGTGCCAGTAGTATGCGTGACGAGCAGTACTTC.

The CDR3 region has the DNA TGTGCCAGCAGTCCCGGTTTAGCCAAAAACATTCAGTACTTC. As protein: CASSPGLAKNIQYF. This sequence joins TRBV27 and TRBJ2-4; D uncertain. Germline CDR1 and CDR2: MNHEY and SMNVEV (reference sequence). Trimming took 5 bases from V and 0 from J, leaving 8 bases between them. This CDR3 contains 14 residues.

V and J are TRBV5-6 and TRBJ1-1; D remains unclear. The V end was cut by 0 bases, the J end by 5 bases, with 8 bases between. The V gene's germline CDR1 is SGHDT and CDR2 YYEEEE. The CDR3 length is 13 residues. CDR3 sequence reads: CASSLGEATEAFF. In nucleotides, the CDR3 is TGTGCCAGCAGCTTGGGGGAGGCGACTGAAGCTTTCTTT.